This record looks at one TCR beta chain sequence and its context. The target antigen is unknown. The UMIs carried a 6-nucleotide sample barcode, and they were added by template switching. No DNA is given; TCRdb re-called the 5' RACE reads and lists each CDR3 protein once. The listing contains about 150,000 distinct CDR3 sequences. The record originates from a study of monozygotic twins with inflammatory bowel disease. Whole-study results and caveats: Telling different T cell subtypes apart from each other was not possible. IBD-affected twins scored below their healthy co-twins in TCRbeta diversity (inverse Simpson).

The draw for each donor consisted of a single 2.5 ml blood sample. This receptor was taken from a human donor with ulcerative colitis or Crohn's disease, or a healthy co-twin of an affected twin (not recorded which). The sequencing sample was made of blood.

The CDR3 is CANGPGEELFF. The chain combines TRBV7-9 with TRBJ2-2; checking the TCRdb D call of TRBD1 is not possible without DNA. The CDR3 totals 11 residues. CDR1 and CDR2 (germline): SEHNR, FQNEAQ (reference sequence).